This TCR beta chain originates from a study of glioma-infiltrating T cells after dendritic cell vaccination. Findings and caveats of the study: Complete blood and tumor specimen sets were limited to few patients.

Regarding time point: after dendritic cell vaccination, including at tumor progression/relapse. None of the glioblastoma patients had an isocitrate dehydrogenase mutation. Comments on this clone: The antigen remains unidentified.

V shed 6 bases and J shed 0 bases, with 12 bases lying between them. CDR1 is SGHTS and CDR2 is YDEGEE in the germline V gene. CDR3 length: 15 amino acids. The PCR used 60 V beta and 13 J beta primers. Only in-frame clones appear in the TCRdb table, and some are missing; sequencing was by immunoSEQ multiplex PCR. The table includes over 75,000 clones, about 81% detected once. The V gene is TRBV5-8, the J gene TRBJ2-2; D possibly corresponds to TRBD2 (5 bases). Source: blood, taken after dendritic cell vaccination. The receptor comes from a human donor with glioblastoma. CDR3 in amino acids: CASIRTGTNTGELFF. The CDR3 DNA sequence: TGTGCCAGCATCAGAACGGGGACGAACACCGGGGAGCTGTTTTTT.